The 31 T cell receptor beta chains presented below share a single source sample, sequenced in a study of blood T cells in healthy people across ages. A sample-barcoded 5' primer and a J-beta primer mix were used in a second PCR of roughly 7 to 11 cycles. TCRdb fed the 5' RACE reads into MiXCR, producing one record per CDR3 protein. The profile covers 900,000 to 950,000 distinct CDR3 sequences, with about 28% appearing a single time and 10% taken by the ten largest. The same data also went into a second study, on T cells of mothers and their children.

The material sequenced was blood. These TCRs come from a middle-aged woman in good health.

Of note for this clonotype: With a much larger clone just one base away, this may be a read error. The V and J genes are TRBV5-6 and TRBJ2-7; 12 nucleotides agree with TRBD2. Germline V CDR1 and CDR2: SGHDT, YYEEEE. The CDR3 totals 16 residues. In nucleotides, the CDR3 is TGTGTCAGCAGCTCGCTGACTAGCGGGGGCGCCTACGAGCAGTACTTC. Encoded protein: CVSSSLTSGGAYEQYF.

This sequence joins TRBV15 and TRBJ2-5; TRBD1 matches 9 bases. CDR3 size: 17 residues. In germline, CDR1 is LNHNV, CDR2 YYDKDF (reference sequence). Trimming took 2 bases from V and 2 from J; bases not matched to a gene: 9. The CDR3 reads CATSRSDRGGRQETQYF. CDR3 sequence (DNA): TGTGCCACCAGCAGATCGGACAGGGGAGGGCGACAAGAGACCCAGTACTTC.

The chain employs TRBV20-1 and TRBJ2-1, with 8 nucleotides matching TRBD2. This CDR3 comprises 14 residues. CDR1 DFQATT and CDR2 SNEGSKA come from the germline V gene (reference sequence). J lost 4 bases, V lost 4 bases, and 6 bases had no gene match. This chain's CDR3 is CSAKIAGRYNEQFF. The CDR3 nucleotides read TGCAGTGCTAAGATAGCGGGGAGGTACAATGAGCAGTTCTTC.

This clonotype was observed at least ten times. The chain carries TRBV7-2 and TRBJ2-1, with 8 bases lining up with TRBD2. The CDR3 sequence is 14 residues long. Germline CDR1 and CDR2: SGHTA and FQGNSA. Trimming cost V 4 bases and J 4 bases; bases outside gene matches: 3. CDR3 bases: TGTGCCAGCAGCTACGGGGGGGGGTACAATGAGCAGTTCTTC. It codes for CASSYGGGYNEQFF.

The V call is TRBV20-1, the J call TRBJ2-5; 7 nucleotides agree with TRBD2. The CDR3 loop spans 13 amino acids. With 2 bases clipped from V and 5 bases from J, the junction kept 5 bases outside the gene matches. Germline CDR1 DFQATT, CDR2 SNEGSKA (reference sequence). In DNA form, the CDR3 reads TGCAGTGCTAGAATCGCGGGGGTGGAGACCCAGTACTTC. Its protein is CSARIAGVETQYF.

In its sample, this clonotype was seen a few times. This sequence joins TRBV6-5 and TRBJ2-1; no clear D gene. Trimming left V 5 bases short and J 7 bases short, with 9 bases between. The CDR3 is made up of 12 amino acids. Looked up from germline, CDR1 is MNHEY and CDR2 is SVGAGI. The CDR3 loop is CASSHSRNEQFF. The CDR3 region has the DNA TGTGCCAGCAGTCATTCTCGGAATGAGCAGTTCTTC.

The rearrangement joins TRBV7-6 to TRBJ2-1; 8 bases line up with TRBD2. The germline V gene encodes CDR1 SGHVS and CDR2 FNYEAQ. Trimming took 4 bases from V and 9 from J; bases not matched to a gene: 11. CDR3 length equals 15 residues. The DNA of the CDR3 is TGTGCCAGCAGCTCCCCCTCCCGGGGGGGAGGTGAGCAGTTCTTC. It yields the protein CASSSPSRGGGEQFF.

At least ten counts were recorded for this clonotype. This chain joins TRBV4-1 and TRBJ2-4; TRBD2 aligns across 11 bases. CDR3 length: 20 residues. Germline V CDR1 and CDR2: MGHRA, YSYEKL. V trimming: 1 base; J trimming: 0 bases; junction bases outside the gene matches: 11. The CDR3 coding sequence is TGCGCCAGCAGCCAAGCGGTTGGGCTAGCGGGGGGAATAGCCAAAAACATTCAGTACTTC. Residues: CASSQAVGLAGGIAKNIQYF.

The table lists this clonotype with a few counts. V is TRBV12-3 or TRBV12-4 and J is TRBJ1-3, with unresolved D. The CDR3 is 12 amino acids. V lost 6 bases, J lost 5 bases, and 8 bases lay in between. In DNA form, the CDR3 reads TGTGCCAGCAGCCTAGAAAGAAACACCATATATTTT. Protein sequence: CASSLERNTIYF.

The rearrangement links TRBV4-1 to TRBJ2-3; D gene unclear. V lost 3 bases, J lost 1 base, and 8 bases lay in between. The CDR3 consists of 14 residues. CDR1 and CDR2 (germline): MGHRA, YSYEKL. CDR3 amino acids: CASSHDRGTDTQYF. DNA of the CDR3: TGCGCCAGCAGCCACGACCGGGGCACAGATACGCAGTATTTT.

For this clonotype: A much more abundant neighbour one base away suggests this may be a read error. The CDR3: CSAFGTLAVDSYEQFF. The CDR3, as DNA: TGCAGTGCTTTCGGGACGCTAGCGGTTGATTCCTACGAGCAGTTCTTC. The rearrangement uses TRBV20-1 and TRBJ2-7; 7 bases match TRBD2. The DNA end is more similar to TRBJ2-1, so the J call may be wrong. The germline V gene has CDR1 DFQATT and CDR2 SNEGSKA (reference sequence). This CDR3 region has 16 residues.

As to this clonotype: At one boundary the junction diverges from the germline segment, which might be a read error. The genes are TRBV6-1 and TRBJ1-1; TRBD1 aligns across 7 bases. CDR3 length: 12 amino acids. Germline lookup yields CDR1 MNHNS and CDR2 SASEGT. CDR3 coding DNA: TGTGCCCGCAGCAGGGGGGGCACTGAAGCTTTCTTT. Encoded protein: CARSRGGTEAFF.

The chain has TRBV20-1 and TRBJ2-7, with TRBD1 as a possible D gene (6 bases). V gave up 3 bases and J gave up 3 bases, with 15 bases separating them. Germline loops: CDR1 DFQATT, CDR2 SNEGSKA (reference sequence). The CDR3 consists of 14 residues. CDR3 sequence: CSARDSQHLYEQYF. CDR3 coding DNA: TGCAGTGCTAGGGACAGCCAACATCTCTACGAGCAGTACTTC.

On this clonotype: This may be a read error: a much more frequent sequence differs by one nucleotide. The chain carries TRBV7-2 and TRBJ2-6; unclear D gene. Germline CDR1 SGHTA, CDR2 FQGNSA. The length of the CDR3 is 13 residues. V gave up 3 bases and J gave up 4 bases, with 4 bases separating them. The CDR3 region is CTSSFTGANVLTF. CDR3 nucleotide sequence: TGTACCAGCAGCTTTACAGGGGCCAACGTCCTGACTTTC.

The V call is TRBV5-4, the J call TRBJ2-1; D ambiguous. The CDR3 totals 11 residues. Between the trimmed V and J ends, which lost 4 bases and 9 bases, there was a span of 8 bases. In germline, CDR1 is SGHNT, CDR2 YYREEE (reference sequence). The chain's CDR3 is CASSLHGEQFF. As DNA, the CDR3 is TGTGCCAGCAGCCTCCATGGTGAGCAGTTCTTC.

This clonotype occurred a few times. The J gene is TRBJ2-7, the V gene TRBV15, with no clear D. The CDR3 is made up of 16 amino acids. V dropped 8 bases and J dropped 1 base, with 21 bases sitting between them. Germline V gives CDR1 LNHNV, CDR2 YYDKDF (reference sequence). In DNA, the CDR3 is TGTGCCACCTCTCCCCGTCGGACCGCCAAGTCCTACGAGCAGTACTTC. Residues: CATSPRRTAKSYEQYF.

A few counts support this clonotype. The V gene is TRBV20-1, the J gene TRBJ1-2; TRBD1 might be the D (5 bases). In germline, CDR1 is DFQATT, CDR2 SNEGSKA (reference sequence). The CDR3 is 13 amino acids. V lost 3 bases to trimming and J lost 8 bases, with 16 bases between them. CDR3 amino acids: CSASPTGLSGYTF. The CDR3 DNA reads as TGCAGTGCTAGCCCAACAGGCCTTAGCGGCTACACCTTC.

This clonotype was counted at least ten times. The rearrangement links TRBV5-1 to TRBJ1-2; TRBD1 agrees at 9 bases. The CDR3 totals 13 residues. Germline V gene sequence: CDR1 SGHRS, CDR2 YFSETQ. Trimming removed 3 bases from V and 9 bases from J; junction bases left unmatched: 6. Written as DNA, the CDR3 is TGCGCCAGCAGCTCCTTGGACAGGGGTCGCTACACCTTC. Translation gives CASSSLDRGRYTF.

This clonotype occurred many times. The chain joins TRBV7-2 to TRBJ2-5; D may be TRBD1 (5 bases). The J call is uncertain, as TRBJ2-7 better fits the DNA end. CDR3 length: 13 amino acids. Germline lookup yields CDR1 SGHTA and CDR2 FQGNSA. The CDR3 DNA sequence: TGTGCCAGCAGTTTTAATCAGGGAAACGAGCAGTACTTC. It codes for CASSFNQGNEQYF.

This clonotype was seen only once. A much larger clone differs from this one at a single base, so this may be a read error. This chain uses TRBV28 with TRBJ2-7; TRBD1 matches at 7 bases. In germline, CDR1 is MDHEN, CDR2 SYDVKM. Trimming at V came to 6 bases and at J to 12 bases, leaving 14 bases not matched to a gene. The CDR3 runs to 13 residues. In nucleotides, the CDR3 is TGTGCCAGCAGCCAGGGACAGAAAAACATTCGGTACTTC. It is translated as CASSQGQKNIRYF.

The chain joins TRBV28 to TRBJ1-2; possible D gene TRBD1, 6 bases. Trimming took off 6 bases at V and 7 bases at J, with 15 bases between the two ends. The V gene's germline CDR1 is MDHEN and CDR2 SYDVKM. The CDR3 has 13 residues. CDR3 DNA: TGTGCCAGCAGAGTCACAGGGTTCGGTGGCTACACCTTC. As protein: CASRVTGFGGYTF.

This clonotype was seen ten or more times. The rearrangement joins TRBV4-1 to TRBJ2-7; D ambiguous. The CDR3 covers 13 residues. The ends were cut back, 0 bases at V and 3 bases at J, with 6 bases in the middle. Germline-derived CDR1 and CDR2 are MGHRA and YSYEKL. DNA for the CDR3: TGCGCCAGCAGCCAAGATATGGGCTACGAGCAGTACTTC. This translates into CASSQDMGYEQYF.

The chain recombines TRBV4-3 with TRBJ2-3; no definite D call. This CDR3 region has 14 residues. V lost 0 bases and J lost 5, with 9 bases in between. Germline-derived CDR1 and CDR2 are LGHNA and YSLEER. CDR3 region: CASSQDLGLDTQYF. Written as DNA, the CDR3 is TGCGCCAGCAGCCAAGATTTGGGCTTAGATACGCAGTATTTT.

This clonotype was seen repeatedly, ten times or more. The chain combines TRBV6-1 with TRBJ2-7; D is ambiguous. There are 12 residues in the CDR3. Per the germline V gene, CDR1 is MNHNS and CDR2 is SASEGT. Trimming removed 2 bases at V and 6 bases at J, with 8 bases between. The CDR3 loop is CASSEHMGEQYF. The DNA of the CDR3 is TGTGCCAGCAGTGAACACATGGGCGAGCAGTACTTC.

This clonotype was counted many times. This chain connects TRBV7-2 to TRBJ2-7; no definite D call. The V end was cut by 6 bases, the J end by 1 base, with 10 bases between. The germline V gene encodes CDR1 SGHTA and CDR2 FQGNSA. This CDR3 is 13 amino acids long. CDR3 nucleotide sequence: TGTGCCAGCAGGGCCCCGCCGTCCTACGAGCAGTACTTC. Translated, it gives CASRAPPSYEQYF. Full variable domain (rest looked up from reference TRBV7-2 and TRBJ2-7): GAGVSQSPSNKVTEKGKDVELRCDPISGHTALYWYRQSLGQGLEFLIYFQGNSAPDKSGLPSDRFSAERTGGSVSTLTIQRTQQEDSAVYLCASRAPPSYEQYFGPGTRLTVT.

Only a few counts were recorded for this clonotype. The V and J genes are TRBV4-3 and TRBJ2-1; 10 nucleotides agree with TRBD2. The germline gives CDR1 LGHNA, CDR2 YSLEER. The ends lost 0 bases at V and 0 bases at J; junction bases unmatched: 8. CDR3 length: 19 residues. The CDR3: CASSQDTPSGGLSYNEQFF. In DNA, the CDR3 is TGCGCCAGCAGCCAAGATACTCCTAGCGGGGGACTCTCCTACAATGAGCAGTTCTTC.

The sample holds many counts of this clonotype. The chain is built from TRBV12-3 or TRBV12-4 and TRBJ2-7; D uncertain. V was clipped by 2 bases and J by 4 bases, with 9 bases between them. The length of the CDR3 is 13 residues. In DNA form, the CDR3 reads TGTGCCAGCAGTTTATCCTCTACTTACGAGCAGTACTTC. Residues: CASSLSSTYEQYF.

The chain combines TRBV28 with TRBJ2-7; 10 bases map to TRBD1. J was trimmed by 1 base and V by 7 bases; bases with no gene match: 13. From germline, CDR1 is MDHEN and CDR2 SYDVKM. The CDR3 extends over 17 amino acids. CDR3 sequence: CASTAPNDRGRSYEQYF. As DNA, the CDR3 is TGTGCCAGCACCGCCCCAAACGACAGGGGGCGATCCTACGAGCAGTACTTC.

This clonotype was seen repeatedly, ten times or more. The chain recombines TRBV7-8 with TRBJ1-1; unclear D gene. Trimming removed 5 bases at V and 0 bases at J, with 10 bases between. The germline V gene has CDR1 SGHVS and CDR2 FQNEAQ. The CDR3 runs to 14 residues. The CDR3 DNA sequence: TGTGCCAGCAGCCCCGAGTACTTGAACACTGAAGCTTTCTTT. It codes for CASSPEYLNTEAFF.

This clonotype was detected once. One end of the junction is discordant with germline, which a read error may explain. The V and J genes are TRBV25-1 and TRBJ2-3; tentatively, D is TRBD1 (6 bases). From germline, CDR1 is MGHDK and CDR2 SYGVNS. CDR3 size: 16 residues. CDR3 bases: TGTGCCAGCAGTGAGAACGGTCGACGGGACACAGATGCGCAGTATTTT. As protein: CASSENGRRDTDAQYF.

This clonotype occurred once. J is TRBJ1-2 and V is TRBV11-2; no reliable D call. Germline CDR1 and CDR2: SGHAT and FQNNGV. Trimming removed 5 bases at V and 6 bases at J, with 13 bases between. The CDR3 runs to 13 residues. The CDR3 loop reads CASSRGFGDGYTF. For the CDR3, the DNA is TGTGCCAGCAGCCGGGGTTTTGGCGATGGCTACACCTTC.